The following is a T cell receptor (beta chain) sequence with its context. The specificity of this receptor is unknown. No clone much larger than this one lies a single base away; base qualities are absent. This sample was included in a study of blood T cell repertoires in COVID-19 (TCRdb year 2020). For context, the study as a whole: The collaborator samples originated in the United States, Italy and Spain and spanned the acute and convalescent phases of COVID-19. The material from the prospective study consisted of cDNA or gDNA derived from T cells, B-cell-depleted T cells, or PBMCs. Subjects who had been exposed to COVID-19, were actively infected with it, or had recovered from it provided the deeply sampled blood TCRbeta repertoires that made up the dataset. The repertoires were released in a freely available public database meant as a resource for research on the immune response to SARS-CoV-2. Samples were obtained from the ongoing ImmuneRACE study (first 160 participants) and from approximately 1,200 subjects provided by 6 global collaborators. The sample metadata nearly always contained a de-identified subject ID, COVID-19 status, age in years and sex. HLA class I and class II types, where available, came from metadata supplied by the sample provider rather than from assay-based typing. Overall results and qualifications from the work: The quantity of clinical and demographic metadata differed by source and by participant and was supplied without curation.

The immunoSEQ Assay, a bias-controlled multiplex PCR, was used to amplify TCRbeta CDR3 regions from genomic DNA. The study's processing was this. Nucleated cell counts per sample were estimated from amplification of reference gene primers within the assay. To quantify the absolute abundance of each unique TCRbeta CDR3 rearrangement, sequence reads were collapsed and filtered. For each sample, productive Simpson clonality was calculated as the square root of Simpson's diversity index across productive rearrangements. Not all clones reach the TCRdb copy of this immuneACCESS table, which keeps in-frame sequences only. Checked studies attribute under half of the gap to unresolved V genes and leave the rest unexplained. V, J and clone size are taken as reported in that table, and D and trimming were inferred from the DNA itself. The sample table shows about 220,000 clones, and about 79% are seen once. The ten largest clones add up to around 9.5% of the sample.

Whole blood was collected in K2EDTA tubes by collaborating institutions according to the institutions' own protocols. Collaborator samples were shipped for TCRbeta analysis as frozen whole blood, isolated PBMCs, or DNA extracted from either sample type. From cysteine to phenylalanine, the CDR3 is 14 amino acids long. The CDR3 DNA has 42 bases and is translated from base 1. CDR1 and CDR2, looked up from the germline V gene, are SGHRS and YFSETQ. V loses 4 bases at its end and J loses 2 bases; junction bases beyond the gene matches: 5. The sequence joins TRBV5-1 to TRBJ1-2; 7 junctional bases match TRBD1. This receptor was obtained from a man aged 50 to 60 with active or convalescent COVID-19. Sample: peripheral blood. The DNA sequence follows: TGCGCCAGCAGCGTCGGACAGGCAAACTATGGCTACACCTTC. It is translated as CASSVGQANYGYTF.